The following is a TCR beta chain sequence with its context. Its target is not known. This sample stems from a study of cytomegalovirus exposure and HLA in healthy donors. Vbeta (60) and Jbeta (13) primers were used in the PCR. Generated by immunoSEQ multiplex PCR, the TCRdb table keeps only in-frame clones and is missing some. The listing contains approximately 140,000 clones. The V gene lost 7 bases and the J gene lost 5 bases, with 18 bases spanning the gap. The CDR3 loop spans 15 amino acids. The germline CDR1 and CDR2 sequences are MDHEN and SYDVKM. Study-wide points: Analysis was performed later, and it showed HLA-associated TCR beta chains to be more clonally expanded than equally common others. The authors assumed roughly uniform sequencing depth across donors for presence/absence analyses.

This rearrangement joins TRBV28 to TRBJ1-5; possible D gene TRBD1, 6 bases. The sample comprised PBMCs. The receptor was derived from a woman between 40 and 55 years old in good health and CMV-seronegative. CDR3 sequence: CASTLGRGADQPQHF. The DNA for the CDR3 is TGTGCCAGCACCCTAGGGAGGGGGGCAGATCAGCCCCAGCATTTT.